The present entry profiles one TCR beta chain with its context. Antigen specificity is unknown. This sample is part of a study of cytomegalovirus exposure and HLA in healthy donors. Trimming removed 1 base from V and 4 bases from J; junction bases left unmatched: 8. CDR3 length equals 18 residues. Germline V lookup: CDR1 SNHLY, CDR2 FYNNEI. It was the roughly 130-subject validation cohort, separate from the approximately 700-subject first cohort, to which the donors belonged. TCRdb's table, derived via immunoSEQ multiplex PCR, lists solely in-frame clones and lacks some. The table has about 60,000 clones, 90% seen once. Study observations and caveats: With high specificity and sensitivity, the classifier reportedly diagnosed cytomegalovirus status. A list of 164 TCR beta chains associated with cytomegalovirus was given. As confirmed in vitro, three CMV-associated chains were specific for CMV antigens.

The chain uses TRBV2 and TRBJ2-3; 13 positions match TRBD2. The TCR was taken from a man in his late teens or twenties in good health and CMV-seronegative. Sequencing was carried out using PBMCs. CDR3 loop: CASSEVRSTSGRSDTQYF. DNA of the CDR3: TGTGCCAGCAGTGAAGTTAGGTCGACTAGCGGGAGGTCAGATACGCAGTATTTT.